These 21 T cell receptor beta chains were all obtained from the same sample, sequenced in a study of T cell responses to AZD1222 COVID-19 vaccine (dated by TCRdb to the early 2020s). The intended sense of this specimen's time point label: baseline before first vaccination. Libraries were constructed by the immunoSEQ multiplex PCR assay. The clones in this table, taken by TCRdb from immuneACCESS, are in-frame only. Not every clone is retained; where verified, under half of the shortfall comes from an unresolved V gene, and the cause of the rest is unknown. This sample gives approximately 160,000 clones in total; more than 85% of them show up just once. About 0.9% of the sample is in the top ten clones. The sample consisted of peripheral blood, taken on day 0 of AZD1222 vaccination. The origin of the receptors is an adult in good health.

The genes are TRBV6-5 and TRBJ1-1; 8 nucleotides match TRBD1. The junction had 9 bases not matched to a gene; V was cut back by 5 bases and J by 7 bases. The CDR3 extends over 14 amino acids. The germline CDR1 and CDR2 sequences are MNHEY and SVGAGI. The CDR3 DNA reads as TGTGCCAGCAGTATGCCCAGGGGGCTCGGTGAAGCTTTCTTT. Its protein product is CASSMPRGLGEAFF.

V usage is TRBV2 and J usage is TRBJ1-1; TRBD1 aligns across 9 bases. V dropped 9 bases and J dropped 0; count of bases not matched to a gene: 23. CDR3 length equals 20 residues. Germline values: CDR1 SNHLY, CDR2 FYNNEI. The CDR3 spells CARLTGQGATISFMNTEAFF. The CDR3 DNA is TGTGCCAGGTTAACGGGACAGGGAGCGACTATTAGTTTCATGAACACTGAAGCTTTCTTT.

Only one count was recorded for this clone. The chain uses TRBV10-3 and TRBJ2-7, with TRBD2 as a possible D gene (5 bases). CDR1 ENHRY and CDR2 SYGVKD come from the germline V gene. This CDR3 is 13 amino acids long. The ends were cut back, 4 bases at V and 2 bases at J, with 9 bases in the middle. Written as DNA, the CDR3 is TGTGCCATCAGTGCCTCGGGGACCTACGAGCAGTACTTC. Its translation: CAISASGTYEQYF.

This chain links TRBV7-3 with TRBJ1-5, with TRBD1 matching 7 bases. The length of the CDR3 is 14 residues. The V and J ends lost 4 bases and 4 bases, in that order; junction bases with no gene match: 4. Germline CDR1 reads SGHTA; CDR2 reads FQGTGA. CDR3 sequence: CASSSGQFNQPQHF. The CDR3 coding sequence is TGTGCCAGCAGCTCGGGACAGTTTAATCAGCCCCAGCATTTT.

This clone was found once. The chain combines TRBV10-1 with TRBJ2-3; 14 nucleotides agree with TRBD2. The CDR3 extends over 18 amino acids. Losses at the gene ends were 4 bases for V and 0 bases for J; bases not matched to a gene: 6. Germline V gives CDR1 WNHNN, CDR2 SYGVQD (reference sequence). CDR3 residues: CASSGGLAGGHSTDTQYF. The CDR3 nucleotides are TGCGCCAGCAGTGGAGGACTAGCGGGGGGACACAGCACAGATACGCAGTATTTT.

The chain links TRBV3-1 (or the pseudogene TRBV3-2) to TRBJ2-7; TRBD1 agrees at 7 bases. V was pared by 1 base and J by 3 bases, with 3 bases of the junction left unmatched. The CDR3 extends over 14 amino acids. Germline V gives CDR1 LGHDT, CDR2 YNNKEL (reference sequence). CDR3 loop: CASSQVGQLYEQYF. The CDR3 DNA sequence: TGTGCCAGCAGCCAAGTGGGACAGCTCTACGAGCAGTACTTC.

The gene calls are TRBV4-1 and TRBJ1-1; D is possibly TRBD1 (6 bases). V was shortened by 0 bases and J by 0 bases, with 11 bases between the two germline ends. The germline gives CDR1 MGHRA, CDR2 YSYEKL. This CDR3 contains 16 residues. The CDR3 loop reads CASSQEYREVNTEAFF. In DNA form, the CDR3 reads TGCGCCAGCAGCCAAGAGTACAGGGAAGTGAACACTGAAGCTTTCTTT.

This chain links TRBV7-3 with TRBJ2-2, with 8 positions matching TRBD1. V trimming: 0 bases; J trimming: 5 bases; junction bases outside the gene matches: 5. Germline CDR1 SGHTA, CDR2 FQGTGA. This CDR3 has 16 residues. For the CDR3, the DNA is TGTGCCAGCAGCTTAACGGCAGGGGGCCGGACCGGGGAGCTGTTTTTT. Its protein product is CASSLTAGGRTGELFF.

This chain connects TRBV19 to TRBJ2-7, with D perhaps TRBD1 or TRBD2 (6 bases each). The V end lost 2 bases, the J end lost 4 bases, and 12 bases lay between the germline ends. The CDR3 loop spans 14 amino acids. The germline V gene encodes CDR1 LNHDA and CDR2 SQIVND (reference sequence). The CDR3 region is CASSISRGVYEQYF. The CDR3 coding sequence is TGTGCCAGTAGTATATCGAGGGGGGTTTACGAGCAGTACTTC. The full variable domain, its missing parts supplied by reference TRBV19 and TRBJ2-7, is DGGITQSPKYLFRKEGQNVTLSCEQNLNHDAMYWYRQDPGQGLRLIYYSQIVNDFQKGDIAEGYSVSREKKESFPLTVTSAQKNPTAFYLCASSISRGVYEQYFGPGTRLTVT.

The V and J genes are TRBV2 and TRBJ2-7, with a tentative D call TRBD1 (6 bases). The germline gives CDR1 SNHLY, CDR2 FYNNEI. V lost 7 bases, J lost 0 bases, and 13 bases lay in between. The CDR3 is 14 amino acids. CDR3 DNA: TGTGCCAGCATGCCGACAGGTTACTCCTACGAGCAGTACTTC. Amino acids: CASMPTGYSYEQYF. The entire variable domain, with the rest obtained from reference TRBV2 and TRBJ2-7, is as follows: EPEVTQTPSHQVTQMGQEVILRCVPISNHLYFYWYRQILGQKVEFLVSFYNNEISEKSEIFDDQFSVERPDGSNFTLKIRSTKLEDSAMYFCASMPTGYSYEQYFGPGTRLTVT.

The chain is built from TRBV5-4 and TRBJ2-7; D is ambiguous. Trimming took off 2 bases at V and 7 bases at J, with 10 bases between the two ends. Looked up from germline, CDR1 is SGHNT and CDR2 is YYREEE (reference sequence). CDR3 length equals 12 residues. Written as DNA, the CDR3 is TGTGCCAGCAGCTTCCCTCCCGGGGAGCAGTACTTC. Its translation is CASSFPPGEQYF. Supplemented by reference TRBV5-4 and TRBJ2-7, the full variable domain reads ETGVTQSPTHLIKTRGQQVTLRCSSQSGHNTVSWYQQALGQGPQFIFQYYREEENGRGNFPPRFSGLQFPNYSSELNVNALELDDSALYLCASSFPPGEQYFGPGTRLTVT.

This chain uses TRBV6-5 with TRBJ2-2, with a tentative D call TRBD2 (5 bases). Germline lookup yields CDR1 MNHEY and CDR2 SVGAGI. V shed 2 bases and J shed 0 bases, with 7 bases lying between them. This CDR3 contains 15 residues. DNA of the CDR3: TGTGCCAGCAGTTACGAGGGTCCGAACACCGGGGAGCTGTTTTTT. Amino acids: CASSYEGPNTGELFF.

The J gene is TRBJ2-3, the V gene TRBV3-1 (or the pseudogene TRBV3-2); D possibly corresponds to TRBD1 (5 bases). There are 15 residues in the CDR3. Trimming shortened V by 1 base and J by 4 bases, and 12 bases separated the two germline ends. In germline, CDR1 is LGHDT, CDR2 YNNKEL (reference sequence). This CDR3 is CASSQAWQGSDTQYF. Written as DNA, the CDR3 is TGTGCCAGCAGCCAAGCCTGGCAGGGTTCAGATACGCAGTATTTT.

This clone is a singleton in its sample. The V gene is TRBV14, the J gene TRBJ1-2, with 7 bases fitting TRBD1. The CDR3 extends over 12 amino acids. The germline V gene has CDR1 SGHDN and CDR2 FVKESK. Trimming removed 4 bases from V and 7 bases from J; junction bases left unmatched: 3. CDR3 DNA sequence: TGTGCCAGCAGCCGAGACAGGGCTGGCTACACCTTC. The encoded protein is CASSRDRAGYTF.

The J gene is TRBJ1-2, the V gene TRBV5-6; no reliable D call. The germline gives CDR1 SGHDT, CDR2 YYEEEE. This CDR3 has 16 amino acids. Trimming shortened V by 5 bases and J by 8 bases, and 25 bases separated the two germline ends. In DNA form, the CDR3 reads TGTGCCAGCAGATCCCAACCCGGGAGCCATGATCGGGGCTACACCTTC. Translation: CASRSQPGSHDRGYTF.

V gene TRBV7-2 combines with J gene TRBJ2-5, with D possibly matching TRBD2 (6 bases). The V and J ends lost 3 bases and 4 bases respectively, with 27 bases between them. CDR1 is SGHTA and CDR2 is FQGNSA in the germline V gene. The length of the CDR3 is 19 residues. CDR3 nucleotide sequence: TGTGCCAGCAGCTTTGTCGACATGGATATTATCGGGGGACGAGAGACCCAGTACTTC. Translating gives CASSFVDMDIIGGRETQYF. The full variable domain, completed using reference TRBV7-2 and TRBJ2-5, is GAGVSQSPSNKVTEKGKDVELRCDPISGHTALYWYRQSLGQGLEFLIYFQGNSAPDKSGLPSDRFSAERTGGSVSTLTIQRTQQEDSAVYLCASSFVDMDIIGGRETQYFGPGTRLLVL.

The chain is built from TRBV27 and TRBJ2-7; TRBD1 matches at 11 bases. The ends lost 1 base at V and 2 bases at J; junction bases unmatched: 7. The CDR3 runs 17 residues. Germline V gene lookup returns CDR1 MNHEY and CDR2 SMNVEV (reference sequence). The CDR3 sequence: CASSLLFPGQGAYEQYF. Here the CDR3 DNA reads TGTGCCAGCAGTTTATTGTTCCCGGGACAGGGGGCCTACGAGCAGTACTTC.

CDR3 sequence reads: CASSLQVTDTQYF. CDR3 coding DNA: TGTGCCAGCAGTCTCCAGGTCACAGATACGCAGTATTTT. This chain uses TRBV6-2 or TRBV6-3 with TRBJ2-3; D is undetermined. V lost 5 bases to trimming and J lost 2 bases, with 8 bases between them. The CDR3 totals 13 residues. The germline CDR1 and CDR2 sequences are MNHEY and SVGEGT.

The chain links TRBV28 to TRBJ1-4; D is undetermined. CDR3 length: 12 residues. V was clipped by 6 bases and J by 8 bases, with 10 bases between them. CDR1 is MDHEN, CDR2 SYDVKM, per germline. The CDR3 reads CASSLPREKLFF. DNA of the CDR3: TGTGCCAGCAGCCTACCCCGCGAAAAACTGTTTTTT.

The CDR3 reads CASSARTGQTGGELFF. DNA of the CDR3: TGCGCCAGCAGCGCACGGACGGGTCAGACCGGGGGGGAGCTGTTTTTT. The chain employs TRBV5-1 and TRBJ2-2; D remains unclear. Per germline, CDR1 SGHRS and CDR2 YFSETQ. V shed 4 bases and J shed 8 bases, with 21 bases lying between them. The CDR3 runs 16 residues.

The chain employs TRBV3-1 (or the pseudogene TRBV3-2) and TRBJ2-5; D is unclear. Germline-derived CDR1 and CDR2 are LGHDT and YNNKEL (reference sequence). The CDR3 loop spans 13 amino acids. Trimming left V 3 bases short and J 5 bases short, with 10 bases between. The CDR3 protein is CASSHRPRETQYF. DNA for the CDR3: TGTGCCAGCAGCCATCGGCCACGGGAGACCCAGTACTTC.